This TCR beta chain was recorded in a study of T cell repertoires in cytomegalovirus infection. Study at large: Public TCR beta signatures provided an indication of both CMV infection and a matching HLA type.

Germline V gene sequence: CDR1 MNHEY, CDR2 SMNVEV (reference sequence). The CDR3 sequence is 15 residues long. V shed 2 bases and J shed 3 bases, with 13 bases lying between them. One entry per CDR3 protein results from TCRdb running MiXCR on the reads. The repertoire holds about a million distinct CDR3 sequences, with approximately 30% as singletons. With regard to this clonotype: Its antigen is undetermined.

This clonotype was sampled from a human donor in good health (CMV status not recorded). Some clones in this sample may be carry-over from other donors' samples. The chain combines TRBV27 with TRBJ1-2, with D hard to call. Sequenced material: cultured CD8+ T cells from PBMCs, taken from culture after CMV antigen stimulation. The CDR3 protein is CASSLTTNGYYGYTF. The CDR3 nucleotides are TGTGCCAGCAGTTTAACGACTAATGGGTACTATGGCTACACCTTC.